The 18 T cell receptor beta chains presented below share a single source sample, sequenced in a study. One entry per CDR3 protein, called by TCRdb with MiXCR from the 5' RACE reads. The repertoire holds roughly 58,000 distinct CDR3 sequences, with less than 25% as singletons. Cells sorted as Tregs were CD4+, CD25+ and CD127-/low. Sequencing was carried out using tumor-infiltrating Tregs sorted from the breast tumor. Receptors originate from a female donor with breast cancer.

With respect to this clonotype: A read error is likely, as this CDR3 ends without the conserved phenylalanine or tryptophan. The limits of the CDR3 on the DNA are not certain, so only TCRdb's listed CDR3 is given. This rearrangement joins TRBV7-2 to TRBJ2-7; TRBD2, the table's D call, was not compared with the DNA. The CDR3 region is 18 residues in length, termini included. Germline CDR1 and CDR2: SGHTA and FQGNSA. CDR3 loop: CASSLIIWGSGSPYERYC.

This clonotype was counted many times. The genes are TRBV4-1 and TRBJ2-5; D is unresolved. This CDR3 contains 14 residues. Germline V gives CDR1 MGHRA, CDR2 YSYEKL. Trimming cost V 4 bases and J 1 base, with 10 bases left between them. For the CDR3, the DNA is TGCGCCAGCAGCCCCTGGATGAGCCAAGAGACCCAGTACTTC. Translation: CASSPWMSQETQYF.

This clonotype was detected a few times. The genes are TRBV18 and TRBJ2-1; maybe TRBD2 (6 bases). Germline loops: CDR1 KGHSH, CDR2 LQKENI. V lost 3 bases to trimming and J lost 4 bases, with 10 bases between them. The CDR3 length is 14 residues. As DNA, the CDR3 is TGTGCCAGCTCACCGGAGGGGCGGTACAATGAGCAGTTCTTC. Translating it yields CASSPEGRYNEQFF.

This clonotype was detected a few times. This chain uses TRBV5-1 with TRBJ2-3; 12 positions agree with TRBD1. The CDR3 extends over 17 amino acids. The J segment lost 4 bases and the V segment lost 4 bases, leaving 10 bases of the junction unmatched. The germline gives CDR1 SGHRS, CDR2 YFSETQ. The CDR3 protein is CASSHIPGTGGADTQYF. CDR3 bases: TGCGCCAGCAGCCATATACCCGGGACAGGGGGCGCAGATACGCAGTATTTT.

In its sample, this clonotype was seen a few times. The DNA of the CDR3 is TGTGCCAGCAGTTTAATAGTTGGGACAGGGGGCTACGAGCAGTACTTC. Its protein is CASSLIVGTGGYEQYF. This sequence joins TRBV28 and TRBJ2-7; TRBD1 aligns across 11 bases. The CDR3 spans 16 residues. Unmatched junction bases numbered 6, after V lost 2 bases and J lost 3 bases. Germline V gives CDR1 MDHEN, CDR2 SYDVKM.

The CDR3 loop reads CASSPRTGYTDTQYF. For the CDR3, the DNA is TGTGCCAGCAGCCCTCGGACAGGATACACAGATACGCAGTATTTT. V and J are TRBV6-5 and TRBJ2-3, with 7 positions matching TRBD1. Trimming at V came to 6 bases and at J to 2 bases, leaving 8 bases not matched to a gene. This CDR3 is 15 amino acids long. Germline V gene sequence: CDR1 MNHEY, CDR2 SVGAGI.

This clonotype was observed many times. For the CDR3, the DNA is TGTGCCAGCAGTTACGGGACATCCTACGAGCAGTACTTC. Translating it yields CASSYGTSYEQYF. This rearrangement joins TRBV6-5 to TRBJ2-7; D might be TRBD1 (6 bases). Germline V gene lookup returns CDR1 MNHEY and CDR2 SVGAGI. This CDR3 has 13 residues. Trimming removed 2 bases at V and 1 base at J, with 6 bases between.

This clonotype was counted many times. The rearrangement uses TRBV12-3 or TRBV12-4 and TRBJ2-5; TRBD1 aligns across 8 bases. The CDR3 is 14 amino acids. Trimming cost V 6 bases and J 2 bases; bases outside gene matches: 5. CDR3 sequence: CASRDRASQETQYF. CDR3 DNA sequence: TGTGCCAGCAGGGACAGGGCCTCGCAAGAGACCCAGTACTTC.

The chain is built from TRBV5-6 and TRBJ2-1; 7 nucleotides match TRBD2. CDR3 length: 15 residues. Germline trimming cut 1 base from V and 8 bases from J; bases unmatched to any gene: 9. From germline, CDR1 is SGHDT and CDR2 YYEEEE. Here the CDR3 reads CASSLLTSNSHEQFF. CDR3 sequence (DNA): TGTGCCAGCAGCTTGTTGACTAGCAATAGCCATGAGCAGTTCTTC.

As concerns this clonotype: In this CDR3 the conserved last residue, phenylalanine or tryptophan, is missing, so a read error is likely. The chain links TRBV2 to TRBJ1-1, with D possibly TRBD1 on 6 matching bases. CDR1 is SNHLY and CDR2 is FYNNEI in the germline V gene. CDR3 length: 14 amino acids. In nucleotides, the CDR3 is TGTGCCGGCAGGGGTAGGGCAGTGAACACTGAAGCTTTCTTA. Protein: CAGRGRAVNTEAFL.

This chain uses TRBV7-3 with TRBJ1-6, with 8 bases that match TRBD1. In germline, CDR1 is SGHTA, CDR2 FQGTGA. Unmatched junction bases numbered 3, after V lost 5 bases and J lost 6 bases. CDR3 length: 14 residues. CDR3 region: CASSRTGPNSPLHF. CDR3 bases: TGTGCCAGCAGCCGGACAGGGCCTAATTCACCCCTCCACTTT.

This clonotype has a handful of counts. This chain links TRBV7-2 with TRBJ2-5; 12 bases are a match to TRBD2. CDR1 is SGHTA, CDR2 FQGNSA, per germline. Trimming removed 4 bases from V and 5 bases from J; junction bases left unmatched: 8. The CDR3 spans 16 residues. The CDR3 coding sequence is TGTGCCAGCAGCTGGGGACTAGCGGGTGAGGGTGAGACCCAGTACTTC. Its protein product is CASSWGLAGEGETQYF.

As to this clonotype: A much larger clone lies a single base off, so this may be a read error. The V call is TRBV12-3 or TRBV12-4, the J call TRBJ2-7; D is possibly TRBD2 (5 bases). The CDR3 sequence is 14 residues long. Trimming removed 7 bases from V and 2 bases from J, with 15 bases in between. The chain's CDR3 is CASTPEDRAYEQYF. DNA of the CDR3: TGTGCCAGCACACCGGAGGATCGGGCCTACGAGCAGTACTTC.

The chain combines TRBV4-2 with TRBJ1-3; TRBD1 aligns across 10 bases. The CDR3 runs 17 residues. Per the germline V gene, CDR1 is LGHNA and CDR2 is YNFKEQ. J gave up 3 bases and V 4 bases, and 9 bases lay outside the gene matches. The CDR3 is CASSRPGTGDGGNTIYF. The CDR3 DNA sequence: TGTGCCAGCAGCCGGCCCGGGACAGGGGACGGTGGAAACACCATATATTTT.

A few counts support this clonotype. V is TRBV2 and J is TRBJ2-7; 7 bases are shared with TRBD2. Trimming cost V 6 bases and J 0 bases; bases outside gene matches: 2. Germline lookup yields CDR1 SNHLY and CDR2 FYNNEI. The CDR3 extends over 13 amino acids. DNA for the CDR3: TGTGCCAGCAGGGGGGACTACTCCTACGAGCAGTACTTC. Its protein product is CASRGDYSYEQYF.

As to this clonotype: The conserved final phenylalanine or tryptophan is absent from the CDR3, which likely points to a read error. The chain has TRBV6-6 and TRBJ2-1; no firm D call. Trimming took 2 bases from V and 4 from J, leaving 6 bases between them. The CDR3 is 13 residues long. The germline V gene encodes CDR1 MNHNY and CDR2 SVGAGI (reference sequence). The CDR3 loop reads CASSYPQYNEQFL. The CDR3 DNA reads TGTGCCAGCAGTTACCCCCAGTACAATGAGCAGTTCCTC.

In this sample, this clonotype turned up a few times. The genes are TRBV21-1 and TRBJ2-6; the table names TRBD1, a call not compared with the DNA. TRBV21-1 is a listed pseudogene. The CDR3 has 16 amino acids. CDR3 in DNA: TGTGCCAGCAGCCTCAGACAGGTTAAGCGGGCCAACGTCCTGACTTTC. Encoded protein: CASSLRQVKRANVLTF.

The chain couples TRBV18 to TRBJ1-1; D call uncertain. V shed 2 bases and J shed 1 base, with 14 bases lying between them. The CDR3 has 16 residues. Looked up from germline, CDR1 is KGHSH and CDR2 is LQKENI. CDR3 protein: CASSPTTDATNTEAFF. The CDR3 DNA reads as TGTGCCAGCTCACCAACGACGGACGCTACGAACACTGAAGCTTTCTTT.